Presented here are 18 T cell receptor beta chains from one specimen sequenced in a study of shared clonotypes between healthy human individuals. Produced via immunoSEQ multiplex PCR; TCRdb's table is partial and in-frame only. In the table there are around 550,000 clones, 90% to 97% of which are singletons. The sequenced sample was naive CD4+ T cells sorted from blood. As for subset: CD45RA+ positively selected. These receptors were collected from a young woman in good health.

This clone was picked up one time. The rearrangement links TRBV28 to TRBJ1-5; D may be TRBD1 (6 bases). Trimming removed 5 bases from V and 0 bases from J, with 14 bases in between. This CDR3 has 16 residues. Looked up from germline, CDR1 is MDHEN and CDR2 is SYDVKM. CDR3 loop: CASSVGGFGSNQPQHF. DNA for the CDR3: TGTGCCAGCAGTGTGGGGGGCTTTGGTAGCAATCAGCCCCAGCATTTT. The whole variable domain, filled in from reference TRBV28 and TRBJ1-5, reads DVKVTQSSRYLVKRTGEKVFLECVQDMDHENMFWYRQDPGLGLRLIYFSYDVKMKEKGDIPEGYSVSREKKERFSLILESASTNQTSMYLCASSVGGFGSNQPQHFGDGTRLSIL.

V gene TRBV5-1 combines with J gene TRBJ2-1; tentative D call: TRBD1 (7 bases). This CDR3 comprises 14 residues. Per germline, CDR1 SGHRS and CDR2 YFSETQ. Trimming pared 4 bases from V and 5 bases from J, leaving 13 bases between. The DNA of the CDR3 is TGCGCCAGCAGCGCGGGACAGAGTGACAATGAGCAGTTCTTC. This codes for CASSAGQSDNEQFF.

The J gene is TRBJ1-2, the V gene TRBV6-5; D is unresolved. The V end lost 6 bases, the J end lost 2 bases, and 10 bases lay between the germline ends. There are 13 residues in the CDR3. CDR1 MNHEY and CDR2 SVGAGI come from the germline V gene. The CDR3 loop reads CASREQGNYGYTF. In nucleotides, the CDR3 is TGTGCCAGCAGAGAGCAAGGGAACTATGGCTACACCTTC.

This rearrangement joins TRBV19 to TRBJ2-7; tentatively, D is TRBD1 or TRBD2 (5 bases each). The CDR3 is made up of 16 amino acids. The germline V gene encodes CDR1 LNHDA and CDR2 SQIVND (reference sequence). Trimming left V 5 bases short and J 4 bases short, with 21 bases between. In DNA form, the CDR3 reads TGTGCCAGTAGTTTTAATCGCCGTGGGGGAACTTACGAGCAGTACTTC. This sequence encodes CASSFNRRGGTYEQYF.

This clone was recorded only once. The chain joins TRBV28 to TRBJ1-2, with 10 bases lining up with TRBD1. V dropped 10 bases and J dropped 9; count of bases not matched to a gene: 14. From germline, CDR1 is MDHEN and CDR2 SYDVKM. The CDR3 loop spans 14 amino acids. The CDR3 sequence: CAIQTGGRRGSYTF. The CDR3 nucleotides read TGTGCCATACAGACAGGGGGCCGTCGGGGTAGCTACACCTTC.

A single count supports this clone. V gene TRBV4-1 combines with J gene TRBJ2-7; TRBD1 aligns across 9 bases. This CDR3 has 18 amino acids. Germline CDR1 reads MGHRA; CDR2 reads YSYEKL. V was pared by 3 bases and J by 3 bases, with 15 bases of the junction left unmatched. The CDR3 protein is CASSHSTGQGLTLYEQYF. The CDR3 coding sequence is TGCGCCAGCAGCCACTCAACGGGACAGGGTCTTACACTCTACGAGCAGTACTTC.

The genes are TRBV2 and TRBJ2-3; 10 positions agree with TRBD2. V gave up 6 bases and J gave up 8 bases; unmatched junction bases: 8. Germline CDR1 and CDR2: SNHLY and FYNNEI. The CDR3 is 14 amino acids. As DNA, the CDR3 is TGTGCCAGCAGGGATAGCGGGAGGATCGGTACGCAGTATTTT. Protein product: CASRDSGRIGTQYF.

This chain connects TRBV7-9 to TRBJ2-3, with D unclear. This CDR3 comprises 13 residues. V lost 5 bases and J lost 2, with 8 bases in between. Germline loops: CDR1 SEHNR, CDR2 FQNEAQ (reference sequence). The CDR3 bases are TGTGCCAGCAGCGTAAGCCCCACAGATACGCAGTATTTT. Its translation is CASSVSPTDTQYF.

The CDR3 region has the DNA TGTGCCTGGACCCGAGGGACCCCCAATGAGCAGTTCTTC. This sequence encodes CAWTRGTPNEQFF. The chain joins TRBV30 to TRBJ2-1, with D perhaps assigned TRBD1 or TRBD2 (5 bases each). Between the trimmed V and J ends, which lost 4 bases and 6 bases, there was a span of 13 bases. The CDR3 has 13 residues. CDR1 is GTSNPN, CDR2 SVGIG, per germline (reference sequence).

The chain couples TRBV25-1 to TRBJ2-7; weak D call: TRBD2 (5 bases). Deletions cut 2 bases from V and 4 bases from J, with 15 bases between. In germline, CDR1 is MGHDK, CDR2 SYGVNS. The CDR3 has 15 amino acids. DNA for the CDR3: TGTGCCAGCAGTGAAATCACTCGGGGTGGGTACGAGCAGTACTTC. This encodes CASSEITRGGYEQYF.

The chain couples TRBV28 to TRBJ1-5; maybe TRBD1 (5 bases). Germline CDR1 MDHEN, CDR2 SYDVKM. This CDR3 is 13 amino acids long. V was trimmed by 8 bases and J by 3 bases, leaving 11 bases between them. The CDR3 bases are TGTGCCAGCGGGGACGGCCACAATCAGCCCCAGCATTTT. It is translated as CASGDGHNQPQHF.

The chain couples TRBV7-8 to TRBJ2-1, with a possible D match to TRBD2 (5 bases). This CDR3 has 14 residues. Germline V CDR1 and CDR2: SGHVS, FQNEAQ. Trimming shortened V by 1 base and J by 8 bases, and 12 bases separated the two germline ends. The chain's CDR3 is CASSLVRMRDEQFF. The CDR3 DNA reads TGTGCCAGCAGCTTAGTAAGGATGCGGGATGAGCAGTTCTTC.

Concerning this clone: At the DNA level, this CDR3 is encoded by other sequences in the same sample as well. This sequence joins TRBV27 and TRBJ2-7; D might be TRBD1 (6 bases). This CDR3 comprises 13 residues. Looked up from germline, CDR1 is MNHEY and CDR2 is SMNVEV (reference sequence). V lost 3 bases and J 1 base, leaving 7 bases between the germline ends. CDR3 amino acids: CASSLRGSYEQYF. The CDR3 DNA reads as TGTGCCAGCAGTTTGAGGGGGTCCTACGAGCAGTACTTC.

The V call is TRBV19, the J call TRBJ1-2, with a tentative D call TRBD1 (5 bases). The germline V gene has CDR1 LNHDA and CDR2 SQIVND (reference sequence). The germline V and J ends were trimmed by 7 bases and 2 bases, with 8 bases remaining between them. This CDR3 is 12 amino acids long. The chain's CDR3 is CASKGRNYGYTF. The CDR3, as DNA: TGTGCCAGTAAGGGGCGGAACTATGGCTACACCTTC.

This clone was observed once. The chain links TRBV7-2 to TRBJ1-3, with a tentative D call TRBD1 (6 bases). V shed 1 base and J shed 3 bases, with 13 bases lying between them. This CDR3 region has 16 residues. Germline CDR1 and CDR2: SGHTA and FQGNSA. Here the CDR3 DNA reads TGTGCCAGCAGCTTAGTTCCGGGGGCAGTTGGAAACACCATATATTTT. This sequence encodes CASSLVPGAVGNTIYF.

The V gene is TRBV12-5, the J gene TRBJ2-1; 11 bases agree with TRBD2. Germline V gene lookup returns CDR1 LGHNT and CDR2 FRNRAP. With V trimmed by 0 bases and J by 10 bases, 11 bases remained unmatched. The CDR3 spans 17 residues. The DNA of the CDR3 is TGTGCTAGTGGTTTGGTCCATACTAGCGGGAGAAGCTGGGAGCAGTTCTTC. Translation: CASGLVHTSGRSWEQFF.

This chain joins TRBV10-3 and TRBJ2-5; D not resolved. The DNA end is more similar to TRBJ2-7, so the J call may be wrong. CDR1 and CDR2 from the germline V gene are ENHRY and SYGVKD. The CDR3 sequence is 12 residues long. The DNA of the CDR3 is TGTGCCATCAGTGAGTCGTTAGGCGAGCAGTACTTC. As protein: CAISESLGEQYF.

The gene calls are TRBV28 and TRBJ2-3; 9 nucleotides agree with TRBD1. Trimming at V came to 5 bases and at J to 5 bases, leaving 8 bases not matched to a gene. Germline V gene data show CDR1 as MDHEN and CDR2 as SYDVKM. The CDR3 length is 15 residues. The CDR3 DNA reads TGTGCCAGCAGTCACACAGGGGGCTCTCGAGATACGCAGTATTTT. It specifies CASSHTGGSRDTQYF.